This section outlines one T cell receptor (beta chain) sequence together with its context. The CDR3 totals 14 residues. CDR1 SGHAT and CDR2 FQNNGV come from the germline V gene. V shed 2 bases and J 3 bases; nucleotides not matched to a gene: 3. In the original processing: Nucleated cell counts were estimated from reference gene primer amplification. Sequenced by immunoSEQ multiplex PCR; TCRdb stores in-frame clones only, minus some. D and trimming were read from the DNA, whereas the V and J calls and clone size are those reported in that table. The sample has 60,000 to 85,000 clones, approximately 74% seen once. The entry originates in a study of blood T cell repertoires in COVID-19. Study in general: Specimens from acute and convalescent COVID-19 originated in the United States, Italy and Spain. PBMCs, B-cell-depleted T cells, or T cells provided the cDNA or gDNA that made up the material.

This clonotype was obtained from a human donor with acute or convalescent COVID-19. The donor label of this sample is uncertain. The chain has TRBV11-2 and TRBJ1-1; TRBD1 aligns across 7 bases. Sequencing was carried out using peripheral blood. The CDR3 DNA reads TGTGCCAGCAGCTTATACAGGGGTGACACTGAAGCTTTCTTT. This encodes CASSLYRGDTEAFF.